The 22 T cell receptor beta chains below come from one sample, sequenced in a study of technical replicates of blood from several donors (dated by TCRdb to about 2017). The library was generated by the immunoSEQ multiplex PCR assay. The table was pulled from immuneACCESS by TCRdb, which kept in-frame rearrangements only. Such tables lose some clones; where checked, under half of the loss comes from unresolved V genes, and the rest has no known cause. For this sample there are under 70,000 clones; roughly nine tenths appear just once. The ten most abundant clones make up roughly 0.37% of the sample. The sample comprised T cells isolated from PBMCs. These TCRs come from a human donor in good health.

The rearrangement links TRBV7-9 to TRBJ1-2, with TRBD1 matching over 9 bases. CDR3 length equals 15 residues. V lost 5 bases and J lost 4; bases outside the gene matches: 8. In germline, CDR1 is SEHNR, CDR2 FQNEAQ (reference sequence). CDR3: CASSHPGQGLYGYTF. For the CDR3, the DNA is TGTGCCAGCAGCCATCCGGGACAGGGCCTCTATGGCTACACCTTC.

The genes are TRBV6-5 and TRBJ2-7; 8 nucleotides align to TRBD1. With 0 bases clipped from V and 4 bases from J, the junction kept 2 bases outside the gene matches. This CDR3 is built from 14 residues. Germline V CDR1 and CDR2: MNHEY, SVGAGI. In DNA form, the CDR3 reads TGTGCCAGCAGTTACTCGGACAGGGAGTACGAGCAGTACTTC. Its translation: CASSYSDREYEQYF.

The genes are TRBV28 and TRBJ2-6, with D possibly matching TRBD2 (5 bases). CDR3 size: 16 residues. V lost 5 bases and J 2 bases, leaving 13 bases between the germline ends. CDR1 is MDHEN and CDR2 is SYDVKM in the germline V gene. The CDR3 DNA reads as TGTGCCAGCAGTCCCAGGCTACTAGCTGGGGCCAACGTCCTGACTTTC. Encoded protein: CASSPRLLAGANVLTF.

In nucleotides, the CDR3 is TGTGCCAGCCTACGGGACAGGGGGCTTGATGAGCAGTTCTTC. Residues: CASLRDRGLDEQFF. This sequence joins TRBV2 and TRBJ2-1; 12 bases line up with TRBD1. V trimming: 8 bases; J trimming: 8 bases; junction bases outside the gene matches: 7. The CDR3 is 14 amino acids. CDR1 SNHLY and CDR2 FYNNEI come from the germline V gene.

The rearrangement joins TRBV9 to TRBJ1-2, with no clear D. Deletions cut 4 bases from V and 8 bases from J, with 12 bases between. The CDR3 loop spans 12 amino acids. Germline lookup yields CDR1 SGDLS and CDR2 YYNGEE. The CDR3: CASSQDNRGYTF. DNA of the CDR3: TGTGCCAGCAGCCAAGACAATCGCGGCTACACCTTC.

DNA for the CDR3: TGCGCCAGCAGCCAAGGTGCCGCATCAGGGGGCGTCAGGGGCTACACCTTC. Its translation is CASSQGAASGGVRGYTF. V and J are TRBV4-3 and TRBJ1-2; TRBD1 matches at 8 bases. The V gene's germline CDR1 is LGHNA and CDR2 YSLEER. J lost 8 bases, V lost 1 base, and 15 bases had no gene match. The CDR3 contains 17 residues.

J is TRBJ2-7 and V is TRBV9; 10 nucleotides line up with TRBD2. Trimming cost V 4 bases and J 0 bases; bases outside gene matches: 4. The CDR3 is 15 residues long. Germline loops: CDR1 SGDLS, CDR2 YYNGEE. The CDR3 DNA follows: TGTGCCAGCAGCACGGGACTAGCGCACTCCTACGAGCAGTACTTC. Its protein is CASSTGLAHSYEQYF.

This chain joins TRBV7-2 and TRBJ1-4; 7 positions match TRBD1. The V gene end was trimmed by 5 bases and the J gene end by 5 bases; junction bases not matched to a gene: 8. The CDR3 consists of 15 residues. Germline V gives CDR1 SGHTA, CDR2 FQGNSA. The CDR3 bases are TGTGCCAGCAGCACCACAGGGGTCCTAAATGAAAAACTGTTTTTT. The encoded protein is CASSTTGVLNEKLFF.

The DNA for the CDR3 is TGCATCGGAGCGGGAGGGACCGACAATGAGCAGTTCTTC. Translating gives CIGAGGTDNEQFF. The chain combines TRBV29-1 with TRBJ2-1, with TRBD2 matching 10 bases. The CDR3 is 13 residues long. Germline V lookup: CDR1 SQVTM, CDR2 ANQGSEA.

The CDR3 here is CASCFFDNEQFF. The CDR3 nucleotides are TGTGCCAGCTGTTTCTTCGACAATGAGCAGTTCTTC. The chain recombines TRBV6-6 with TRBJ2-1, with D unresolved. Germline CDR1 MNHNY, CDR2 SVGAGI (reference sequence). V was cut by 8 bases and J by 5 bases, with 10 bases left in between. The CDR3 covers 12 residues.

The gene calls are TRBV25-1 and TRBJ1-2; D is unresolved. The CDR3 covers 14 residues. The germline V and J ends were trimmed by 3 bases and 0 bases, with 8 bases remaining between them. Germline V CDR1 and CDR2: MGHDK, SYGVNS. The CDR3 DNA follows: TGTGCCAGCAGTGACCTTAGCGCTAACTATGGCTACACCTTC. It translates to CASSDLSANYGYTF.

The rearrangement uses TRBV29-1 and TRBJ2-2; 13 bases map to TRBD2. Germline-derived CDR1 and CDR2 are SQVTM and ANQGSEA. V was clipped by 5 bases and J by 3 bases; unmatched bases: 3. The CDR3 extends over 15 amino acids. The CDR3 here is CSVLGLAGDTGELFF. For the CDR3, the DNA is TGCAGCGTTCTTGGACTAGCGGGAGACACCGGGGAGCTGTTTTTT.

This clone was found once. The chain carries TRBV4-2 and TRBJ2-2, with D tentatively TRBD2 (5 bases). V lost 1 base, J lost 1 base, and 10 bases lay in between. Per the germline V gene, CDR1 is LGHNA and CDR2 is YNFKEQ. This CDR3 comprises 16 residues. The CDR3 sequence is CASSQAKGENTGELFF. CDR3 DNA: TGTGCCAGCAGCCAAGCAAAGGGAGAGAACACCGGGGAGCTGTTTTTT.

The chain has TRBV6-5 and TRBJ2-7; 10 nucleotides line up with TRBD2. V gave up 5 bases and J gave up 5 bases; unmatched junction bases: 6. Germline V gene data show CDR1 as MNHEY and CDR2 as SVGAGI. There are 14 residues in the CDR3. Written as DNA, the CDR3 is TGTGCCAGCAGTCCCTGGACTAGCGGCGACGAGCAGTACTTC. This translates into CASSPWTSGDEQYF.

The chain combines TRBV19 with TRBJ2-2, with D hard to call. The germline V and J ends were trimmed by 0 bases and 0 bases, with 5 bases remaining between them. Per the germline V gene, CDR1 is LNHDA and CDR2 is SQIVND (reference sequence). The CDR3 covers 15 residues. The CDR3 loop reads CASSIDPANTGELFF. CDR3 DNA sequence: TGTGCCAGTAGTATAGATCCGGCGAACACCGGGGAGCTGTTTTTT.

In this sample, this clone turned up a few times. The chain combines TRBV28 with TRBJ1-1; D is unclear. Between the trimmed V and J ends, which lost 6 bases and 11 bases, there was a span of 16 bases. CDR3 length: 12 residues. Germline V gene sequence: CDR1 MDHEN, CDR2 SYDVKM. Written as DNA, the CDR3 is TGTGCCAGCAGCTACCGGACGGGGTCGGCTTTCTTT. It codes for CASSYRTGSAFF.

The chain combines TRBV7-9 with TRBJ2-4; TRBD1 matches at 10 bases. The CDR3 extends over 16 amino acids. CDR1 is SEHNR and CDR2 is FQNEAQ in the germline V gene (reference sequence). The junction had 10 bases not matched to a gene; V was cut back by 5 bases and J by 6 bases. The DNA of the CDR3 is TGTGCCAGCAGCCATGGGACAGGGGCGGCGAGAAACATTCAGTACTTC. Translated: CASSHGTGAARNIQYF.

The rearrangement links TRBV9 to TRBJ2-5; 8 bases are a match to TRBD1. Germline V lookup: CDR1 SGDLS, CDR2 YYNGEE. The V segment lost 4 bases and the J segment 3 bases; nucleotides outside the gene matches: 2. The CDR3 spans 13 residues. Here the CDR3 DNA reads TGTGCCAGCAGCCAGGACAGGGAAGAGACCCAGTACTTC. It codes for CASSQDREETQYF.

V is TRBV11-3 and J is TRBJ2-7; D is possibly TRBD1 (6 bases). V was cut by 6 bases and J by 4 bases, with 13 bases left in between. The CDR3 contains 13 residues. Germline V gene data show CDR1 as SGHNT and CDR2 as YENEEA. The CDR3 protein is CASSKAGVYEQYF. The CDR3 nucleotides read TGTGCCAGCAGTAAAGCAGGGGTATACGAGCAGTACTTC.

This chain uses TRBV6-4 with TRBJ2-7; 8 bases agree with TRBD1. The CDR3 is 15 amino acids. V gave up 10 bases and J gave up 1 base; unmatched junction bases: 12. CDR1 is MRHNA and CDR2 is SNTAGT in the germline V gene. The CDR3 loop is CATVDRDRISYEQYF. Here the CDR3 DNA reads TGTGCCACCGTAGACCGGGACAGGATTTCCTACGAGCAGTACTTC.

The rearrangement uses TRBV5-1 and TRBJ2-4, with a possible D match to TRBD2 (5 bases). V lost 0 bases and J 6 bases, leaving 7 bases between the germline ends. CDR3 length equals 13 residues. In germline, CDR1 is SGHRS, CDR2 YFSETQ. Here the CDR3 reads CASSLEAGNIQYF. CDR3 sequence (DNA): TGCGCCAGCAGCTTGGAGGCGGGAAACATTCAGTACTTC.

V gene TRBV6-5 combines with J gene TRBJ1-2; D is unclear. Trimming left V 0 bases short and J 0 bases short, with 8 bases between. The CDR3 extends over 15 amino acids. Germline-derived CDR1 and CDR2 are MNHEY and SVGAGI. The DNA for the CDR3 is TGTGCCAGCAGTTACTCAGAGGGAGCTAACTATGGCTACACCTTC. Translation gives CASSYSEGANYGYTF.